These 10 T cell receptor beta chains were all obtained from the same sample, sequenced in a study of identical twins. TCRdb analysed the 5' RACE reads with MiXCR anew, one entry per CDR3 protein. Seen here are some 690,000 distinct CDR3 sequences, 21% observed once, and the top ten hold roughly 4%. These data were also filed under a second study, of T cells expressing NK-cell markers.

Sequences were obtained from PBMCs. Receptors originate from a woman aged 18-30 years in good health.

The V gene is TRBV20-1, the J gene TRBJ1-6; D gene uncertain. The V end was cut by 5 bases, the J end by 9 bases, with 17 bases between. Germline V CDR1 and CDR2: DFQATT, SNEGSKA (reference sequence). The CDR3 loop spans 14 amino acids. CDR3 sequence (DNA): TGCAGTGCTGCACAAGTGTTAAGCGGTTCACCCCTCCACTTT. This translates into CSAAQVLSGSPLHF.

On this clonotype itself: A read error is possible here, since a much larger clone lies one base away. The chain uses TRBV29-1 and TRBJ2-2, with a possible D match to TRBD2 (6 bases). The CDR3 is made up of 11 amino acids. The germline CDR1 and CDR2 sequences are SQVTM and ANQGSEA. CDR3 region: CSVGDGREPFF. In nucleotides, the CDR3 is TGCAGCGTTGGGGATGGCCGGGAGCCGTTTTTT.

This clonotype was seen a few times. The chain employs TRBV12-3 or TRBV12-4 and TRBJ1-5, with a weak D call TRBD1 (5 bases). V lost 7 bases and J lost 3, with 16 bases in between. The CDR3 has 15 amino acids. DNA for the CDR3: TGTGCCAGCAAAGGCCAGGGCCCTCTCAATCAGCCCCAGCATTTT. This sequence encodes CASKGQGPLNQPQHF.

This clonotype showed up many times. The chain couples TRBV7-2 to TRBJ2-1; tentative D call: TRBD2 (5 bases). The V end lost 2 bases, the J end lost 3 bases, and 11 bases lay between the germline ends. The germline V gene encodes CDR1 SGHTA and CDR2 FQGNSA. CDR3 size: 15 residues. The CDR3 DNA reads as TGTGCCAGCAGCTTATTAGCGACCCTCTACAATGAGCAGTTCTTC. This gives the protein CASSLLATLYNEQFF.

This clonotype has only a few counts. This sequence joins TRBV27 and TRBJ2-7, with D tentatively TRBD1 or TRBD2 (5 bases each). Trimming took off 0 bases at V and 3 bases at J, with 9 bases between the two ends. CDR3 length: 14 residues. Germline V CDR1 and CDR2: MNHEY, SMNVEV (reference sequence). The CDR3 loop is CASSLSGPRYEQYF. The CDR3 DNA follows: TGTGCCAGCAGTTTATCGGGACCACGCTACGAGCAGTACTTC.

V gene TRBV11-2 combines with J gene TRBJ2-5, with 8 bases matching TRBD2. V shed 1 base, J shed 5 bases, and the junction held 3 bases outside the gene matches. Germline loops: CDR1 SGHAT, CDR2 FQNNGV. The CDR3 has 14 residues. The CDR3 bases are TGTGCCAGCAGCTTAGGACTAGCGTCGGAGACCCAGTACTTC. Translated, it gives CASSLGLASETQYF.

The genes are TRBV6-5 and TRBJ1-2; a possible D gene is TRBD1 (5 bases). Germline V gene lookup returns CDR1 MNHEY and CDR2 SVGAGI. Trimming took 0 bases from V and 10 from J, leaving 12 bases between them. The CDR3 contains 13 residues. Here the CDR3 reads CASSYSAGRVYTF. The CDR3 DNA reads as TGTGCCAGCAGTTACTCCGCAGGGAGGGTCTACACCTTC.

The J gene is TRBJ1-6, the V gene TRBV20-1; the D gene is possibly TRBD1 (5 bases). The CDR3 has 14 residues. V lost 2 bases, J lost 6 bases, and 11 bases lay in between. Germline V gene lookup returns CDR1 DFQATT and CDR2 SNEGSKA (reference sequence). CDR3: CSARLTAGNSPLHF. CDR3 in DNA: TGCAGTGCTAGATTGACAGCGGGTAATTCACCCCTCCACTTT.

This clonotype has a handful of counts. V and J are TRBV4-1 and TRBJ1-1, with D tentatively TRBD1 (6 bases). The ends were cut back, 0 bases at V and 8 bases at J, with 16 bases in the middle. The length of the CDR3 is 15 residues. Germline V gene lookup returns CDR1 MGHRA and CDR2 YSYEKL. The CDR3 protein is CASSQDRGAGTEAFF. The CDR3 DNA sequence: TGCGCCAGCAGCCAAGATCGTGGGGCAGGGACAGAAGCTTTCTTT.

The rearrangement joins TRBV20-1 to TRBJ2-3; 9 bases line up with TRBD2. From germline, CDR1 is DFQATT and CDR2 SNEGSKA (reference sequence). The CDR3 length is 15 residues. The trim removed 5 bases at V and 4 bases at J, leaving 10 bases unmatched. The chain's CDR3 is CSAQEGGGEADTQYF. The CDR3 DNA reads TGCAGTGCTCAAGAAGGCGGGGGGGAGGCAGATACGCAGTATTTT.